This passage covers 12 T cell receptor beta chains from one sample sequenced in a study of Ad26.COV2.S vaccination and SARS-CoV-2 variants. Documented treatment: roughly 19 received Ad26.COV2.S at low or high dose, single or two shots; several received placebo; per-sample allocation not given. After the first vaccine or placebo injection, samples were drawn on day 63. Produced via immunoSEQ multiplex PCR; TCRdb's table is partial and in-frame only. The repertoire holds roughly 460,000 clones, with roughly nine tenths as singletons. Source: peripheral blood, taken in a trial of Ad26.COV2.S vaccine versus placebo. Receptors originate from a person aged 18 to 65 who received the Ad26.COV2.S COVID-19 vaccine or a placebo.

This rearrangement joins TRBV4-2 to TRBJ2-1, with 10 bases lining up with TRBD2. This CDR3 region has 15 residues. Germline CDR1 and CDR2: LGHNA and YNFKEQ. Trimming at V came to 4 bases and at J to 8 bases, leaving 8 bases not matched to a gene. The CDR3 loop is CASSLGSGGVYEQFF. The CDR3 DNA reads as TGTGCCAGCAGCCTTGGGAGCGGGGGGGTATATGAGCAGTTCTTC.

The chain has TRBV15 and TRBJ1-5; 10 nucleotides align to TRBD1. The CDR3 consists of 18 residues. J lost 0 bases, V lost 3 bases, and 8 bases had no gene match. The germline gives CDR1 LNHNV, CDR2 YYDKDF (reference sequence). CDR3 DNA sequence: TGTGCCACCAGCAGGCCGGGACAGGGGATAGTTAGCAATCAGCCCCAGCATTTT. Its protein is CATSRPGQGIVSNQPQHF.

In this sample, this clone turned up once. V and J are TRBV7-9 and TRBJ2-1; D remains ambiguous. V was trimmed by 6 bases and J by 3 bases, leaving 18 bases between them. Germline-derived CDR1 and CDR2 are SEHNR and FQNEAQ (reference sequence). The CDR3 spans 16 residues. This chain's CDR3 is CASRPPRSGLYNEQFF. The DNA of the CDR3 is TGTGCCAGCAGACCTCCCCGGAGTGGGCTCTACAATGAGCAGTTCTTC.

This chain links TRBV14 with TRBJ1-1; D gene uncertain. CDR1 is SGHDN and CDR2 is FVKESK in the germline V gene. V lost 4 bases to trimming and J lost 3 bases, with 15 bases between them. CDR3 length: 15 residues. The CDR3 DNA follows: TGTGCCAGCAGCCTCCAGGCGGTGGAGGACACTGAAGCTTTCTTT. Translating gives CASSLQAVEDTEAFF. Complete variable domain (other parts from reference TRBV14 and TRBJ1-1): EAGVTQFPSHSVIEKGQTVTLRCDPISGHDNLYWYRRVMGKEIKFLLHFVKESKQDESGMPNNRFLAERTGGTYSTLKVQPAELEDSGVYFCASSLQAVEDTEAFFGQGTRLTVV.

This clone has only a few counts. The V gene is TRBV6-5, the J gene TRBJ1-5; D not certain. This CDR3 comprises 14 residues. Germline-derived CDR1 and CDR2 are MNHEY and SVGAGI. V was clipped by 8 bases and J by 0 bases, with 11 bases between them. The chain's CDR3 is CASRQDYSNQPQHF. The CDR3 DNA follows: TGTGCCAGCCGTCAGGATTATAGCAATCAGCCCCAGCATTTT.

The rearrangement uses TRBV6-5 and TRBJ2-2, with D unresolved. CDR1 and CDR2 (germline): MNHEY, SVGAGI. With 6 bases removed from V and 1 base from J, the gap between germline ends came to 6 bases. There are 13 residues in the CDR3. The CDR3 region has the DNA TGTGCCAGCAGACGAGAGAACACCGGGGAGCTGTTTTTT. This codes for CASRRENTGELFF.

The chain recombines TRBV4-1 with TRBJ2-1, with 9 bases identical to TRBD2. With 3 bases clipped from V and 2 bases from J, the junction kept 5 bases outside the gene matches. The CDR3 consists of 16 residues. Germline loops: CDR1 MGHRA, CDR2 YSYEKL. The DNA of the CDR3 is TGCGCCAGCAGCCAGAGGGGCGGGAGGGCCTACAATGAGCAGTTCTTC. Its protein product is CASSQRGGRAYNEQFF.

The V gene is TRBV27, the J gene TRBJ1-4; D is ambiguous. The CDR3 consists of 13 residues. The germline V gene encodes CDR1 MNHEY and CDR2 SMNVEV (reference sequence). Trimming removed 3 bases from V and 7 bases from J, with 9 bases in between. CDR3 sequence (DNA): TGTGCCAGCAGTTTTCGAGGGAGTGAAAAACTGTTTTTT. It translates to CASSFRGSEKLFF.

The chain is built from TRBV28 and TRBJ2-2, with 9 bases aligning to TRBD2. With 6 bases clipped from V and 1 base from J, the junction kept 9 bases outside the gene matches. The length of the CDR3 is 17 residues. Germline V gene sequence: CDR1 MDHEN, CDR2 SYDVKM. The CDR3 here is CASSPLRTSENTGELFF. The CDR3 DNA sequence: TGTGCCAGCAGCCCCCTCCGGACTAGCGAGAACACCGGGGAGCTGTTTTTT. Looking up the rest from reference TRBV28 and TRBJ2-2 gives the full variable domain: DVKVTQSSRYLVKRTGEKVFLECVQDMDHENMFWYRQDPGLGLRLIYFSYDVKMKEKGDIPEGYSVSREKKERFSLILESASTNQTSMYLCASSPLRTSENTGELFFGEGSRLTVL.

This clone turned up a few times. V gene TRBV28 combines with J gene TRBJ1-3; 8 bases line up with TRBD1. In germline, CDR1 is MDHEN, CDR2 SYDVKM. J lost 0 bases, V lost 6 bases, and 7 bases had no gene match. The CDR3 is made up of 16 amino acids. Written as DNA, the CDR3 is TGTGCCAGCAGCCGACAGGGGATCGCCTCTGGAAACACCATATATTTT. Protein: CASSRQGIASGNTIYF.

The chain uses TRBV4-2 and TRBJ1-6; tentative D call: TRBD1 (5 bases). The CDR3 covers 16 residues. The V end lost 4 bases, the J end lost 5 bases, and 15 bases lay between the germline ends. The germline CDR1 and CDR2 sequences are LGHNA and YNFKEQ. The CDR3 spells CASSLLGGADNSPLHF. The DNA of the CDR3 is TGTGCCAGCAGCCTTCTTGGCGGGGCTGATAATTCACCCCTCCACTTT.

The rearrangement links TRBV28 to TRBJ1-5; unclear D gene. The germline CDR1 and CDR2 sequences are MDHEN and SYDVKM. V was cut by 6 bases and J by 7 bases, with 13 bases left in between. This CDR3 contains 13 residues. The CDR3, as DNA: TGTGCCAGCAGCTCCGGTGGTTGGCAGCCCCAGCATTTT. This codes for CASSSGGWQPQHF.